The 6 T cell receptor beta chains presented below share a single source sample, sequenced in a study of T cell changes during pregnancy in multiple sclerosis. Sequenced by immunoSEQ multiplex PCR; TCRdb stores in-frame clones only, minus some. The sample comprises over 50,000 clones, 90% of which are singletons, and around 2.2% rests with the top ten. Material: peripheral blood, obtained in the first trimester of pregnancy. These receptors all come from a female donor in good health, enrolled as a control in a pregnancy study.

The gene calls are TRBV30 and TRBJ1-1; D call uncertain. Trimming cost V 1 base and J 4 bases, with 13 bases left between them. Per germline, CDR1 GTSNPN and CDR2 SVGIG (reference sequence). There are 14 residues in the CDR3. CDR3 protein: CAWSGAGIITEAFF. DNA of the CDR3: TGTGCCTGGAGTGGTGCAGGTATAATCACTGAAGCTTTCTTT.

The rearrangement joins TRBV5-6 to TRBJ2-5; D might be TRBD2 (7 bases). This CDR3 has 14 residues. Trimming removed 4 bases at V and 1 base at J, with 11 bases between. The germline CDR1 and CDR2 sequences are SGHDT and YYEEEE. Written as DNA, the CDR3 is TGTGCCAGCAGCAGGGGGGGATCCCAAGAGACCCAGTACTTC. Translation gives CASSRGGSQETQYF.

This chain links TRBV11-3 with TRBJ2-1; D not resolved. The germline V gene encodes CDR1 SGHNT and CDR2 YENEEA. The CDR3 consists of 15 residues. Trimming took off 5 bases at V and 0 bases at J, with 11 bases between the two ends. CDR3 sequence reads: CASSRLVSSYNEQFF. The CDR3 nucleotides read TGTGCCAGCAGCCGACTCGTGAGCTCCTACAATGAGCAGTTCTTC.

A word on this clone: Other DNA variants within this sample encode the same CDR3. The J gene is TRBJ2-5, the V gene TRBV11-3; the D gene is possibly TRBD1 (7 bases). V lost 3 bases and J lost 4, with 12 bases in between. The CDR3 has 14 amino acids. The germline V gene encodes CDR1 SGHNT and CDR2 YENEEA. The CDR3 DNA sequence: TGTGCCAGCAGCTTCGGAGGGGGCCGAGAGACCCAGTACTTC. Protein sequence: CASSFGGGRETQYF.

This clone has just one count. The chain recombines TRBV2 with TRBJ2-3; TRBD1 matches 12 bases. The CDR3 totals 16 residues. CDR1 is SNHLY, CDR2 FYNNEI, per germline. The junction had 10 bases not matched to a gene; V was cut back by 6 bases and J by 6 bases. CDR3 nucleotides: TGTGCCAGCAGAACCACGGGACAGGGGGCCGTGGATACGCAGTATTTT. Protein sequence: CASRTTGQGAVDTQYF.

This chain links TRBV5-1 with TRBJ2-1; D is uncertain. Per germline, CDR1 SGHRS and CDR2 YFSETQ. The V gene lost 4 bases and the J gene lost 5 bases, with 4 bases spanning the gap. The CDR3 spans 11 residues. The CDR3 loop is CASSQDNEQFF. DNA for the CDR3: TGCGCCAGCAGCCAGGACAATGAGCAGTTCTTC.